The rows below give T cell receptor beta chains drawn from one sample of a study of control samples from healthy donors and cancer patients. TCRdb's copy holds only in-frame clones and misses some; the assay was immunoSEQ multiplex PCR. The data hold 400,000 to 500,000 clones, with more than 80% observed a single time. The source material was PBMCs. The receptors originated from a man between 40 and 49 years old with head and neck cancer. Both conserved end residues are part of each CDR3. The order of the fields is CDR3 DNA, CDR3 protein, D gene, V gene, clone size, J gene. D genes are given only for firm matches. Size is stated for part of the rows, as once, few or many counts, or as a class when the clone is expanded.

cdr3_nt: TGTGCCAGGTTGGGGGGGGTTGACTCTGGGGCCAACGTCCTGACTTTC
cdr3_aa: CARLGGVDSGANVLTF
d_call: TRBD2
v_call: TRBV27
clone_size: .
j_call: TRBJ2-6

cdr3_nt: TGTGCCAGCAGCTTGGCGGCAGGGCCCTACAATGAGCAGTTCTTC
cdr3_aa: CASSLAAGPYNEQFF
d_call: .
v_call: TRBV7-3
clone_size: .
j_call: TRBJ2-1

cdr3_nt: TGTGCCACCTCCCCCGAGGCAGGATTCTCTGGAAACACCATATATTTT
cdr3_aa: CATSPEAGFSGNTIYF
d_call: .
v_call: TRBV2
clone_size: .
j_call: TRBJ1-3

cdr3_nt: TGTGCCAGCAGTCTCCCCTCGGGGAGCACGGGGGCTTTCTTT
cdr3_aa: CASSLPSGSTGAFF
d_call: .
v_call: TRBV27
clone_size: .
j_call: TRBJ1-1

cdr3_nt: TGTGCCAGCAATGCGTTGAGGGCCGGGGAGCTGTTTTTT
cdr3_aa: CASNALRAGELFF
d_call: .
v_call: TRBV12-3/TRBV12-4
clone_size: .
j_call: TRBJ2-2

cdr3_nt: TGTGCCAGCAGCGTTAGCGGGGGATCTACAGATACGCAGTATTTT
cdr3_aa: CASSVSGGSTDTQYF
d_call: TRBD2
v_call: TRBV9
clone_size: .
j_call: TRBJ2-3

cdr3_nt: TGTGCCAGCAGTCCTGCTCGGACTAGCGGGGGGGCCAATGAGCAGTTCTTC
cdr3_aa: CASSPARTSGGANEQFF
d_call: TRBD2
v_call: TRBV6-6
clone_size: .
j_call: TRBJ2-1

cdr3_nt: TGTGCCAGCAGCTTAAATTTTAGGGGATCAGAGCAGTTCTTC
cdr3_aa: CASSLNFRGSEQFF
d_call: .
v_call: TRBV7-3
clone_size: once
j_call: TRBJ2-1

cdr3_nt: TGTGCCAGCAGAGCCCAGGGTTCCTACAATGAGCAGTTCTTC
cdr3_aa: CASRAQGSYNEQFF
d_call: .
v_call: TRBV2
clone_size: .
j_call: TRBJ2-1

cdr3_nt: TGCGCCAGCAGCCACGACGGGCGGGGGAACCAAGAGACCCAGTACTTC
cdr3_aa: CASSHDGRGNQETQYF
d_call: TRBD2
v_call: TRBV5-1
clone_size: .
j_call: TRBJ2-5

cdr3_nt: TGTGCCAGCAGCTTAATCACCGGGAGCCGAGATAGGACAGATACGCAGTATTTT
cdr3_aa: CASSLITGSRDRTDTQYF
d_call: .
v_call: TRBV7-2
clone_size: .
j_call: TRBJ2-3

cdr3_nt: TGTGCCAGCAGCCACGTACTAGCGGGAGGGCCGTACACCGGGGAGCTGTTTTTT
cdr3_aa: CASSHVLAGGPYTGELFF
d_call: TRBD2
v_call: TRBV3-1/TRBV3-2
clone_size: .
j_call: TRBJ2-2

cdr3_nt: TGTGCCAGCAGCAAAAATCCTATCAACTCCTACGAGCAGTACTTC
cdr3_aa: CASSKNPINSYEQYF
d_call: .
v_call: TRBV21-1
clone_size: .
j_call: TRBJ2-7

cdr3_nt: TGTGCCAGCAGCTTAATAGCTAGCGCAGATACGCAGTATTTT
cdr3_aa: CASSLIASADTQYF
d_call: .
v_call: TRBV7-3
clone_size: .
j_call: TRBJ2-3

cdr3_nt: TGTGCCAGCAGTTACCGCTCCGGGACAGGTATTGGCTACACCTTC
cdr3_aa: CASSYRSGTGIGYTF
d_call: TRBD1
v_call: TRBV28
clone_size: .
j_call: TRBJ1-2

cdr3_nt: TGTGCCAGCAGTCGTGACAGGACTAACTATGGCTACACCTTC
cdr3_aa: CASSRDRTNYGYTF
d_call: .
v_call: TRBV27
clone_size: .
j_call: TRBJ1-2

cdr3_nt: TGTGCCAGCAGACGAACGCCCGGGACAGGGGCTGGCGAGCAGTACTTC
cdr3_aa: CASRRTPGTGAGEQYF
d_call: TRBD1
v_call: TRBV7-8
clone_size: .
j_call: TRBJ2-7

cdr3_nt: TGTGCCAGCTCAGGAGCAAGGGACTATGGCTACACCTTC
cdr3_aa: CASSGARDYGYTF
d_call: .
v_call: TRBV18
clone_size: .
j_call: TRBJ1-2

cdr3_nt: TGTGCCATCAGTGAGGTGTCGGTGGGGGCTAATGAAAAACTGTTTTTT
cdr3_aa: CAISEVSVGANEKLFF
d_call: .
v_call: TRBV10-3
clone_size: .
j_call: TRBJ1-4

cdr3_nt: TGTGCCAGCAGCTTAACAGGCGGCGGAGCCTACAATGAGCAGTTCTTC
cdr3_aa: CASSLTGGGAYNEQFF
d_call: .
v_call: TRBV7-3
clone_size: .
j_call: TRBJ2-1